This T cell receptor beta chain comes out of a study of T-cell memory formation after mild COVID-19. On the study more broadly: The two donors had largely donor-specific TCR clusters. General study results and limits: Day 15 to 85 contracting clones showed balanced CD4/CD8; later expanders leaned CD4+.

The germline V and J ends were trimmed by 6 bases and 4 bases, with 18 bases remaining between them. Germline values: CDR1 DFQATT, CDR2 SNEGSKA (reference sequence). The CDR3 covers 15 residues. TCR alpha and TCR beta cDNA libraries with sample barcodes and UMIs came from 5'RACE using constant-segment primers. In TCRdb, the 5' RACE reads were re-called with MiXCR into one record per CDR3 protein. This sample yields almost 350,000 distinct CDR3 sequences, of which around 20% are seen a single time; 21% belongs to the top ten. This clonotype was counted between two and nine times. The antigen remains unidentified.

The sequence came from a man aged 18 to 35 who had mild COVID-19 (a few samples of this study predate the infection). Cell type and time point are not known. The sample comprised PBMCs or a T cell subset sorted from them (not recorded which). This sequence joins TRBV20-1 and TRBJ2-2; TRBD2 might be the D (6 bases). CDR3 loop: CSASRLGPGTGELFF. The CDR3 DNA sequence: TGCAGTGCGTCCCGACTAGGGCCCGGCACCGGGGAGCTGTTTTTT.